Presented here are 25 T cell receptor beta chains from one specimen sequenced in a study of T cell responses to AZD1222 COVID-19 vaccine. The method was immunoSEQ multiplex PCR; TCRdb's version includes in-frame clones alone and lacks a portion of them. Altogether 150,000 or so clones are present, roughly 90% being singletons, with the ten largest covering over 1.2%. The material sequenced was peripheral blood, taken 28 days after the second AZD1222 dose. These receptors all stem from an adult who received the AZD1222 COVID-19 vaccine.

This chain joins TRBV19 and TRBJ1-2; a possible D gene is TRBD1 (5 bases). V lost 4 bases and J 3 bases, leaving 12 bases between the germline ends. CDR1 is LNHDA and CDR2 is SQIVND in the germline V gene (reference sequence). This CDR3 spans 14 amino acids. CDR3 residues: CASSTYRYDYGYTF. For the CDR3, the DNA is TGTGCCAGTAGTACCTACAGGTACGACTATGGCTACACCTTC.

The rearrangement links TRBV2 to TRBJ2-5, with 7 bases aligning to TRBD2. This CDR3 contains 15 residues. V shed 11 bases, J shed 4 bases, and the junction held 16 bases outside the gene matches. Per the germline V gene, CDR1 is SNHLY and CDR2 is FYNNEI. CDR3 region: CAATGGPGGRETQYF. CDR3 nucleotides: TGTGCCGCAACGGGGGGACCCGGAGGGCGAGAGACCCAGTACTTC.

V and J are TRBV7-9 and TRBJ2-1; 12 bases fit TRBD1. This CDR3 is built from 14 residues. V lost 5 bases, J lost 15 bases, and 11 bases stayed unmatched. In germline, CDR1 is SEHNR, CDR2 FQNEAQ (reference sequence). For the CDR3, the DNA is TGTGCCAGCAGCCTAGAGGGACAGGGGGCCGGGTTGTTCTTC. Translating it yields CASSLEGQGAGLFF.

The rearrangement joins TRBV19 to TRBJ1-6; 10 bases agree with TRBD1. Germline CDR1 reads LNHDA; CDR2 reads SQIVND (reference sequence). With 6 bases clipped from V and 6 bases from J, the junction kept 5 bases outside the gene matches. This CDR3 region has 15 residues. DNA of the CDR3: TGTGCCAGTAGGGCCGGGGACAGGGGTAATTCACCCCTCCACTTT. Amino acids: CASRAGDRGNSPLHF.

This clone was picked up a small number of times. The chain recombines TRBV12-3 or TRBV12-4 with TRBJ1-2; D call uncertain. This CDR3 is 13 amino acids long. V lost 5 bases, J lost 5 bases, and 12 bases lay in between. The CDR3 loop is CASSQTIWYGYTF. The CDR3 nucleotides are TGTGCCAGCAGTCAGACAATCTGGTATGGCTACACCTTC.

The gene calls are TRBV19 and TRBJ1-2; the match to TRBD1 covers 9 bases. CDR3 length: 14 residues. CDR1 and CDR2 (germline): LNHDA, SQIVND (reference sequence). V lost 5 bases and J lost 7; bases outside the gene matches: 8. Written as DNA, the CDR3 is TGTGCCAGTAGTCCGGGACAGGGTTTCTTTGGCTACACCTTC. Its translation is CASSPGQGFFGYTF.

The rearrangement links TRBV2 to TRBJ2-7, with D perhaps being TRBD1 or TRBD2 (6 bases each). Trimming cost V 6 bases and J 0 bases, with 12 bases left between them. The CDR3 has 14 residues. Germline lookup yields CDR1 SNHLY and CDR2 FYNNEI. The CDR3 sequence is CASRGGPSSYEQYF. The DNA for the CDR3 is TGTGCCAGCAGGGGGGGCCCTAGCTCCTACGAGCAGTACTTC. The complete variable domain, with remaining parts taken from reference TRBV2 and TRBJ2-7, reads EPEVTQTPSHQVTQMGQEVILRCVPISNHLYFYWYRQILGQKVEFLVSFYNNEISEKSEIFDDQFSVERPDGSNFTLKIRSTKLEDSAMYFCASRGGPSSYEQYFGPGTRLTVT.

This clone was counted a few times. This chain uses TRBV7-6 with TRBJ2-1; TRBD2 matches 16 bases. Germline assignment: CDR1 SGHVS and CDR2 FNYEAQ. The length of the CDR3 is 16 residues. V trimming: 5 bases; J trimming: 8 bases; junction bases outside the gene matches: 6. The CDR3 nucleotides are TGTGCCAGCAGCGAGGGACTAGCGGGAGGGTCGGATGAGCAGTTCTTC. It yields the protein CASSEGLAGGSDEQFF.

The V gene is TRBV5-1, the J gene TRBJ2-7; 7 nucleotides align to TRBD1. Germline CDR1 is SGHRS and CDR2 is YFSETQ. The ends lost 4 bases at V and 4 bases at J; junction bases unmatched: 11. CDR3 length: 15 amino acids. The CDR3 bases are TGCGCCAGCAGCCCTCTGGGACAGCCGAATTACGAGCAGTACTTC. Amino acids: CASSPLGQPNYEQYF.

V usage is TRBV28 and J usage is TRBJ2-1, with 7 bases identical to TRBD2. V trimming: 6 bases; J trimming: 4 bases; junction bases outside the gene matches: 12. The germline gives CDR1 MDHEN, CDR2 SYDVKM. There are 16 residues in the CDR3. The CDR3 protein is CASSRFKLAQYNEQFF. CDR3 nucleotides: TGTGCCAGCAGCAGGTTCAAACTAGCGCAGTACAATGAGCAGTTCTTC.

The V and J genes are TRBV7-2 and TRBJ2-3; TRBD1 is a possible D gene (5 bases). The germline gives CDR1 SGHTA, CDR2 FQGNSA. The CDR3 runs to 13 residues. V lost 1 base to trimming and J lost 4 bases, with 6 bases between them. CDR3 sequence: CASSLGGADTQYF. As DNA, the CDR3 is TGTGCCAGCAGCTTAGGGGGCGCAGATACGCAGTATTTT.

CDR3 amino acids: CASSIGGGYGYTF. CDR3 in DNA: TGTGCCAGCAGTATAGGGGGTGGCTATGGCTACACCTTC. The chain couples TRBV7-2 to TRBJ1-2, with D possibly being TRBD1 (6 bases). Germline CDR1 is SGHTA and CDR2 is FQGNSA. The CDR3 is 13 amino acids. Trimming cost V 6 bases and J 4 bases, with 12 bases left between them. The full variable domain, with the rest looked up from reference TRBV7-2 and TRBJ1-2, is GAGVSQSPSNKVTEKGKDVELRCDPISGHTALYWYRQSLGQGLEFLIYFQGNSAPDKSGLPSDRFSAERTGGSVSTLTIQRTQQEDSAVYLCASSIGGGYGYTFGSGTRLTVV.

The CDR3 DNA reads as TGTGCCAGCAGGGCGGGCCCTAACCCCACCGGGGAGCTGTTTTTT. Amino acids: CASRAGPNPTGELFF. This chain joins TRBV2 and TRBJ2-2; D may be TRBD2 (5 bases). CDR3 length equals 15 residues. Germline CDR1 and CDR2: SNHLY and FYNNEI. Trimming left V 6 bases short and J 4 bases short, with 15 bases between.

With respect to this clone: The same CDR3 also results from other DNA sequences found in this sample. The genes are TRBV28 and TRBJ1-5; no clear D. The V end was cut by 3 bases, the J end by 3 bases, with 12 bases between. CDR1 is MDHEN and CDR2 is SYDVKM in the germline V gene. CDR3 size: 15 residues. DNA of the CDR3: TGTGCCAGCAGTTTGTCAGGCGCTTACAATCAGCCCCAGCATTTT. The encoded protein is CASSLSGAYNQPQHF.

The V gene is TRBV7-3, the J gene TRBJ2-5; D not certain. Germline loops: CDR1 SGHTA, CDR2 FQGTGA. The CDR3 loop spans 13 amino acids. V was clipped by 3 bases and J by 1 base, with 6 bases between them. This chain's CDR3 is CASSFFAQETQYF. CDR3 in DNA: TGTGCCAGCAGCTTTTTCGCCCAAGAGACCCAGTACTTC.

The V call is TRBV12-3 or TRBV12-4, the J call TRBJ1-2, with no clear D. The V gene lost 1 base and the J gene lost 13 bases, with 10 bases spanning the gap. The CDR3 runs to 11 residues. This CDR3 is CASSLGAARTF. The CDR3 nucleotides are TGTGCCAGCAGTTTAGGAGCGGCTCGCACCTTC.

This rearrangement joins TRBV27 to TRBJ2-7; D not resolved. The CDR3 has 14 amino acids. V lost 3 bases and J lost 3, with 12 bases in between. Germline CDR1 reads MNHEY; CDR2 reads SMNVEV (reference sequence). The CDR3 nucleotides read TGTGCCAGCAGTTTGGCGCGTTTTGGCTACGAGCAGTACTTC. Protein product: CASSLARFGYEQYF.

The CDR3 DNA sequence: TGTGCCAGCAGTGCGACTAGTAGGGCCGAGCAGTTCTTC. It translates to CASSATSRAEQFF. The chain employs TRBV6-4 and TRBJ2-1; tentative D call: TRBD2 (6 bases). CDR1 is MRHNA and CDR2 is SNTAGT in the germline V gene. The CDR3 runs 13 residues. V lost 4 bases and J 10 bases, leaving 14 bases between the germline ends.

The chain uses TRBV6-5 and TRBJ1-5, with D uncertain. Deletions cut 4 bases from V and 2 bases from J, with 12 bases between. CDR1 MNHEY and CDR2 SVGAGI come from the germline V gene. The CDR3 covers 15 residues. DNA of the CDR3: TGTGCCAGCAGTTTGGGGTCCATGGGCAATCAGCCCCAGCATTTT. Encoded protein: CASSLGSMGNQPQHF.

CDR3 nucleotide sequence: TGTGCCACCAGTGATAAACCCCTGGACAGACTAATGAACACTGAAGCTTTCTTT. It specifies CATSDKPLDRLMNTEAFF. The chain combines TRBV24-1 with TRBJ1-1; D might be TRBD1 (6 bases). Germline CDR1 KGHDR, CDR2 SFDVKD. Trimming took 3 bases from V and 0 from J, leaving 19 bases between them. The CDR3 consists of 18 residues.

V usage is TRBV11-2 and J usage is TRBJ1-1, with TRBD1 as a possible D gene (6 bases). The CDR3 is made up of 15 amino acids. V was clipped by 2 bases and J by 1 base, with 11 bases between them. CDR1 SGHAT and CDR2 FQNNGV come from the germline V gene. CDR3 bases: TGTGCCAGCAGCTTACGTAGACAGGAGAACACTGAAGCTTTCTTT. Its protein product is CASSLRRQENTEAFF. Looking up the rest from reference TRBV11-2 and TRBJ1-1 gives the full variable domain: EAGVAQSPRYKIIEKRQSVAFWCNPISGHATLYWYQQILGQGPKLLIQFQNNGVVDDSQLPKDRFSAERLKGVDSTLKIQPAKLEDSAVYLCASSLRRQENTEAFFGQGTRLTVV.

This rearrangement joins TRBV2 to TRBJ2-1; TRBD2 agrees at 10 bases. CDR1 and CDR2 from the germline V gene are SNHLY and FYNNEI. There are 15 residues in the CDR3. V dropped 6 bases and J dropped 6; count of bases not matched to a gene: 8. The CDR3, as DNA: TGTGCCAGCAGAACGAGCGGGGGGGCAGGCAATGAGCAGTTCTTC. Translating it yields CASRTSGGAGNEQFF.

This sequence joins TRBV24-1 and TRBJ2-1; 9 bases agree with TRBD1. The junction had 8 bases not matched to a gene; V was cut back by 5 bases and J by 10 bases. This CDR3 has 14 residues. Germline-derived CDR1 and CDR2 are KGHDR and SFDVKD. The CDR3 here is CATSGGQGSGEQFF. The CDR3 nucleotides are TGTGCCACCAGTGGCGGACAGGGGTCTGGGGAGCAGTTCTTC.

The V and J genes are TRBV4-1 and TRBJ1-5, with no clear D. Germline V gene lookup returns CDR1 MGHRA and CDR2 YSYEKL. This CDR3 is built from 15 residues. Trimming left V 4 bases short and J 8 bases short, with 18 bases between. CDR3 sequence: CASSPQVGFAEPQHF. In DNA, the CDR3 is TGCGCCAGCAGCCCCCAAGTGGGGTTTGCAGAGCCCCAGCATTTT.

The chain couples TRBV2 to TRBJ1-5; 8 bases match TRBD1. The CDR3 loop spans 13 amino acids. Germline CDR1 SNHLY, CDR2 FYNNEI. The V gene end was trimmed by 4 bases and the J gene end by 4 bases; junction bases not matched to a gene: 0. The CDR3 spells CASSGTGNQPQHF. The CDR3 DNA sequence: TGTGCCAGCAGTGGGACAGGGAATCAGCCCCAGCATTTT.